These T cell receptor beta chains were read from a single sample in a study of OX40 agonist ivuxolimab in advanced cancers. Assay: immunoSEQ multiplex PCR; the TCRdb copy retains only in-frame clones and omits some. The sample has tens of thousands of clones, approximately 88% seen once. This specimen was CD4+ or CD8+ T cells sorted from blood, taken in a trial of the OX40 agonist ivuxolimab. The receptors shown here come from an adult with an advanced solid tumor such as melanoma, head and neck, liver or kidney cancer. The CDR3 runs from the conserved cysteine through the conserved F or W. D genes are given only for firm matches. Some rows have no size entry. The others give once, few or many, or a class for an expanded clone.

abundance: .; v_gene: TRBV7-6; j_gene: TRBJ2-1; d_gene: TRBD2; CDR3nt: TGTGCCAGCAGCTTACGTGCGGGAGAGCCCAATGAGCAGTTCTTC; CDR3aa: CASSLRAGEPNEQFF
abundance: .; v_gene: TRBV30; j_gene: TRBJ1-1; d_gene: .; CDR3nt: TGTGCCTGGAGTCTTGACAGGAACACTGAAGCTTTCTTT; CDR3aa: CAWSLDRNTEAFF
abundance: .; v_gene: TRBV18; j_gene: TRBJ2-5; d_gene: .; CDR3nt: TGTGCCAGCTCACCTTCACGGACTGACAACCCCCAGTACTTC; CDR3aa: CASSPSRTDNPQYF
abundance: .; v_gene: TRBV5-1; j_gene: TRBJ1-1; d_gene: .; CDR3nt: TGCGCCAGCAGCTTCCAAGTAGGGGCCACTGAAGCTTTCTTT; CDR3aa: CASSFQVGATEAFF
abundance: .; v_gene: TRBV10-3; j_gene: TRBJ2-1; d_gene: .; CDR3nt: TGTGCCATCAGTGAGCGTGTGGACAATGAGCAGTTCTTC; CDR3aa: CAISERVDNEQFF
abundance: .; v_gene: TRBV5-1; j_gene: TRBJ1-4; d_gene: TRBD1; CDR3nt: TGCGCCAGCAGCCTTCAGACAGGGACTAATGAAAAACTGTTTTTT; CDR3aa: CASSLQTGTNEKLFF
abundance: .; v_gene: TRBV30; j_gene: TRBJ2-3; d_gene: .; CDR3nt: TGTGCCTGGGGTATCACGATTAGGGGAGATACGCAGTATTTT; CDR3aa: CAWGITIRGDTQYF
abundance: .; v_gene: TRBV5-6; j_gene: TRBJ2-7; d_gene: .; CDR3nt: TGTGCCAGCAGCTCAGGCTACGAGCAGTACTTC; CDR3aa: CASSSGYEQYF
abundance: .; v_gene: TRBV5-1; j_gene: TRBJ2-6; d_gene: .; CDR3nt: TGCGCCAGCAGCCCCAACCTCTCTGGGGCCAACGTCCTGACTTTC; CDR3aa: CASSPNLSGANVLTF
abundance: .; v_gene: TRBV23-1; j_gene: TRBJ2-7; d_gene: .; CDR3nt: TGCGCCAGCAGTCAATACCGCCGGGACTACGAGCAGTACTTC; CDR3aa: CASSQYRRDYEQYF
abundance: .; v_gene: TRBV18; j_gene: TRBJ2-2; d_gene: .; CDR3nt: TGTGCCAGCTCACGCGGGAAGGGCATTACCGGGGAGCTGTTTTTT; CDR3aa: CASSRGKGITGELFF
abundance: .; v_gene: TRBV6-5; j_gene: TRBJ1-2; d_gene: .; CDR3nt: TGTGCCAGCAGATTTCAAGGTTCTAACTATGGCTACACCTTC; CDR3aa: CASRFQGSNYGYTF
abundance: .; v_gene: TRBV7-2; j_gene: TRBJ2-3; d_gene: TRBD2; CDR3nt: TGTGCCAGCAGCTCTCCGACTAGCTCCGATACGCAGTATTTT; CDR3aa: CASSSPTSSDTQYF
abundance: .; v_gene: TRBV6-6; j_gene: TRBJ1-1; d_gene: .; CDR3nt: TGTGCCAGCAGAGTGAACACTGAAGCTTTCTTT; CDR3aa: CASRVNTEAFF
abundance: .; v_gene: TRBV30; j_gene: TRBJ2-7; d_gene: TRBD1; CDR3nt: TGTGCCTGGACCCGGGACAGGGACTCCTACGAGCAGTACTTC; CDR3aa: CAWTRDRDSYEQYF
abundance: .; v_gene: TRBV5-1; j_gene: TRBJ2-5; d_gene: TRBD2; CDR3nt: TGCGCCAGCAGCTTTAGCGGGCTCACCTCGGGGACCCAGTACTTC; CDR3aa: CASSFSGLTSGTQYF
abundance: .; v_gene: TRBV27; j_gene: TRBJ2-7; d_gene: TRBD2; CDR3nt: TGTGCCAGCAGTACCCCTAGCGGGGGGAGCTCCTACGAGCAGTACTTC; CDR3aa: CASSTPSGGSSYEQYF
abundance: .; v_gene: TRBV5-4; j_gene: TRBJ2-1; d_gene: TRBD2; CDR3nt: TGTGCCAGCAGCGAAGGACTAGCGGGCTACAATGAGCAGTTCTTC; CDR3aa: CASSEGLAGYNEQFF
abundance: .; v_gene: TRBV7-9; j_gene: TRBJ2-3; d_gene: TRBD2; CDR3nt: TGTGCCAGCAGCTGGACTAGCGGGAGTGATACGCAGTATTTT; CDR3aa: CASSWTSGSDTQYF
abundance: .; v_gene: TRBV5-1; j_gene: TRBJ2-3; d_gene: .; CDR3nt: TGCGCCAGCAGCTTGAGGTTAGCCGCAGATACGCAGTATTTT; CDR3aa: CASSLRLAADTQYF
abundance: .; v_gene: TRBV11-3; j_gene: TRBJ2-3; d_gene: .; CDR3nt: TGTGCCAGCAGCTTCGACTCGACTCTCACAGATACGCAGTATTTT; CDR3aa: CASSFDSTLTDTQYF
abundance: many; v_gene: TRBV6-6; j_gene: TRBJ1-1; d_gene: .; CDR3nt: TGTGCCAGCAAAATCCGGGACACTGAAGCTTTCTTT; CDR3aa: CASKIRDTEAFF
abundance: .; v_gene: TRBV10-3; j_gene: TRBJ1-4; d_gene: TRBD1; CDR3nt: TGTGCCATCAGTGGGGAGACAGGGAGTGAAAAACTGTTTTTT; CDR3aa: CAISGETGSEKLFF
abundance: .; v_gene: TRBV5-4; j_gene: TRBJ2-6; d_gene: TRBD2; CDR3nt: TGTGCCAGCAGCTTGGGACTAGCGGGAGGGCCTGGTGGGGCCAACGTCCTGACTTTC; CDR3aa: CASSLGLAGGPGGANVLTF
abundance: .; v_gene: TRBV27; j_gene: TRBJ2-1; d_gene: TRBD2; CDR3nt: TGTGCCAGCAGTTTACAGGGTAGCGGGAGACTAAATGAGCAGTTCTTC; CDR3aa: CASSLQGSGRLNEQFF
abundance: .; v_gene: TRBV19; j_gene: TRBJ1-1; d_gene: .; CDR3nt: TGTGCCAGTAGTATGTGGGGATCGGTTATCACTGAAGCTTTCTTT; CDR3aa: CASSMWGSVITEAFF
abundance: .; v_gene: TRBV18; j_gene: TRBJ1-4; d_gene: .; CDR3nt: TGTGCCAGCTCACCGCACAGGGATAATGAAAAACTGTTTTTT; CDR3aa: CASSPHRDNEKLFF
abundance: .; v_gene: TRBV15; j_gene: TRBJ2-5; d_gene: .; CDR3nt: TGTGCCACCAGCAGAGATAGGGTAGCGGAGACCCAGTACTTC; CDR3aa: CATSRDRVAETQYF
abundance: .; v_gene: TRBV5-6; j_gene: TRBJ2-4; d_gene: .; CDR3nt: TGTGCCAGCAGCTTGGCGGGACAAGAAGAGAGGGAAATCTTC; CDR3aa: CASSLAGQEEREIF
abundance: .; v_gene: TRBV5-1; j_gene: TRBJ2-7; d_gene: .; CDR3nt: TGCGCCAGCAGCTTGACGTCGAGACGCGAGCAGTACTTC; CDR3aa: CASSLTSRREQYF
abundance: .; v_gene: TRBV4-2; j_gene: TRBJ2-5; d_gene: .; CDR3nt: TGTGCCAGCAGCCCCGACAGTCGGGTAGAGACCCAGTACTTC; CDR3aa: CASSPDSRVETQYF
abundance: .; v_gene: TRBV4-1; j_gene: TRBJ1-5; d_gene: .; CDR3nt: TGCGCCAGCAGGACGGACACCAATAGCAATCAGCCCCAGCATTTT; CDR3aa: CASRTDTNSNQPQHF
abundance: .; v_gene: TRBV13; j_gene: TRBJ2-1; d_gene: TRBD2; CDR3nt: TGTGCCAGCAGCCCGACTAGCGTAGGCCGGGGGGCCTACAATGAGCAGTTCTTC; CDR3aa: CASSPTSVGRGAYNEQFF
abundance: .; v_gene: TRBV30; j_gene: TRBJ2-3; d_gene: TRBD2; CDR3nt: TGTGCCTGGAGTGTCGGCGGGAGCGAAGATACGCAGTATTTT; CDR3aa: CAWSVGGSEDTQYF
abundance: .; v_gene: TRBV7-9; j_gene: TRBJ1-2; d_gene: .; CDR3nt: TGTGCCAGCAGCCCTAGCGGCAGGGCTAACTATGGCTACACCTTC; CDR3aa: CASSPSGRANYGYTF
abundance: .; v_gene: TRBV6-5; j_gene: TRBJ2-3; d_gene: TRBD1; CDR3nt: TGTGCCAGTAAGAGGACAGGCACCACAGATACGCAGTATTTT; CDR3aa: CASKRTGTTDTQYF
abundance: .; v_gene: TRBV19; j_gene: TRBJ2-1; d_gene: .; CDR3nt: TGTGCCAGTAGTATAGCAGGGGACAATGAGCAGTTCTTC; CDR3aa: CASSIAGDNEQFF
abundance: .; v_gene: TRBV29-1; j_gene: TRBJ2-4; d_gene: TRBD2; CDR3nt: TGCAGCGTTCTTGGGCTTAGCGGGGTAGACATTCAGTACTTC; CDR3aa: CSVLGLSGVDIQYF
abundance: .; v_gene: TRBV7-8; j_gene: TRBJ1-4; d_gene: TRBD1; CDR3nt: TGTGCCAGCAGCTTACCTCCAACAGGACAGGGAGTGGGCAAACTGTTTTTT; CDR3aa: CASSLPPTGQGVGKLFF
abundance: once; v_gene: TRBV28; j_gene: TRBJ2-1; d_gene: TRBD2; CDR3nt: TGTGCCAGCAGTTTCCGAGCGGGAGGGCCCGGAGAGCAGTTCTTC; CDR3aa: CASSFRAGGPGEQFF
abundance: .; v_gene: TRBV6-1; j_gene: TRBJ2-7; d_gene: .; CDR3nt: TGTGCCAGCAACAAGGACGGATACAGCTCCTACGAGCAGTACTTC; CDR3aa: CASNKDGYSSYEQYF
abundance: .; v_gene: TRBV7-3; j_gene: TRBJ1-3; d_gene: .; CDR3nt: TGTGCCAGCAGCCCCTCGTTTGGAAACACCATATATTTT; CDR3aa: CASSPSFGNTIYF
abundance: .; v_gene: TRBV27; j_gene: TRBJ2-4; d_gene: TRBD2; CDR3nt: TGTGCCAGCAGTCGTACCTCAGGGAGCGGCGGGAGCCTAGCCAAAAACATTCAGTACTTC; CDR3aa: CASSRTSGSGGSLAKNIQYF
abundance: .; v_gene: TRBV11-3; j_gene: TRBJ1-2; d_gene: .; CDR3nt: TGTGCCAGCAGCTTAGTCAGGCAGGGGACTGGCTACACCTTC; CDR3aa: CASSLVRQGTGYTF
abundance: .; v_gene: TRBV6-1; j_gene: TRBJ1-5; d_gene: .; CDR3nt: TGTGCCAGCGTTGAGGGCAGTCAGCCCCAGCATTTT; CDR3aa: CASVEGSQPQHF
abundance: .; v_gene: TRBV10-3; j_gene: TRBJ1-1; d_gene: .; CDR3nt: TGTGCCATCAGTGAACCCCAGGTGACTGAAGCTTTCTTT; CDR3aa: CAISEPQVTEAFF
abundance: .; v_gene: TRBV6-5; j_gene: TRBJ2-5; d_gene: .; CDR3nt: TGTGCCAGCAGTTACTCCAGACTAGTCCAAGAGACCCAGTACTTC; CDR3aa: CASSYSRLVQETQYF
abundance: .; v_gene: TRBV19; j_gene: TRBJ2-1; d_gene: .; CDR3nt: TGTGCCAGTAGTGCCGGGACTCTCCGGGGACAATACGAGCAGTTCTTC; CDR3aa: CASSAGTLRGQYEQFF
abundance: .; v_gene: TRBV30; j_gene: TRBJ2-5; d_gene: .; CDR3nt: TGTGCCTGGAGAGGGGGGGTGGAGACCCAGTACTTC; CDR3aa: CAWRGGVETQYF
abundance: .; v_gene: TRBV5-4; j_gene: TRBJ2-2; d_gene: TRBD2; CDR3nt: TGTGCCAGCAGCTTTTGGACTAGCGACGGCGGGGAGCTGTTTTTT; CDR3aa: CASSFWTSDGGELFF
abundance: .; v_gene: TRBV7-2; j_gene: TRBJ2-5; d_gene: .; CDR3nt: TGTGCCAGCAGCACGACGGTGGAGACCCAGTACTTC; CDR3aa: CASSTTVETQYF